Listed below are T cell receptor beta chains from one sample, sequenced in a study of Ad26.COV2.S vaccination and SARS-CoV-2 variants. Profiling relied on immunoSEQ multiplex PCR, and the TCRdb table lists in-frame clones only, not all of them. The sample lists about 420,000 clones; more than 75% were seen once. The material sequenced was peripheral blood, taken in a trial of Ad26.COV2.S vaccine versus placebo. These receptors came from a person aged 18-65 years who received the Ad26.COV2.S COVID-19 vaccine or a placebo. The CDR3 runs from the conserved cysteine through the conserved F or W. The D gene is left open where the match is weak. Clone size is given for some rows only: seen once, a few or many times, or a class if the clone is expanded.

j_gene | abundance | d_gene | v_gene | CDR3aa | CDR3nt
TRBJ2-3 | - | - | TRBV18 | CASSTFPDTQYF | TGTGCCAGCTCTACCTTTCCAGATACGCAGTATTTT
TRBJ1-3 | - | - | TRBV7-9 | CASSLVSGNTIYF | TGTGCCAGCAGCTTGGTGTCTGGAAACACCATATATTTT
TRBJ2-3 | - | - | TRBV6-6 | CASRGGASTDTQYF | TGTGCCAGCAGAGGGGGGGCGAGCACAGATACGCAGTATTTT
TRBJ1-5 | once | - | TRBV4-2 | CASSQALPGKIQPQHF | TGTGCCAGCAGCCAAGCTCTTCCGGGGAAGATTCAGCCCCAGCATTTT
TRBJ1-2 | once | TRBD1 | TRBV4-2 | CASSQGTGSTYGYTF | TGTGCCAGCAGCCAAGGGACAGGGTCAACCTATGGCTACACCTTC
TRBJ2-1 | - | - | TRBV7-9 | CASSYGIPDNEQFF | TGTGCCAGCAGCTACGGGATCCCCGACAATGAGCAGTTCTTC
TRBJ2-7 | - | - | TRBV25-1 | CASSEGTFPYEQYF | TGTGCCAGCAGTGAAGGTACGTTTCCCTACGAGCAGTACTTC
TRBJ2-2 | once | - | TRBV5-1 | CASSPQGGDTGELFF | TGCGCCAGCAGCCCACAGGGGGGGGACACCGGGGAGCTGTTTTTT
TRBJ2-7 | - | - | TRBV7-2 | CASSPGTGLESYEQYF | TGTGCCAGCAGCCCCGGGACGGGACTGGAGTCCTACGAGCAGTACTTC
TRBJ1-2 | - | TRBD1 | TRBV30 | CAWSRDRESGYTF | TGTGCCTGGAGCAGGGACAGGGAAAGCGGCTACACCTTC
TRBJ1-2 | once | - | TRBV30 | CAWSAPGVRTYGYTF | TGTGCCTGGAGTGCACCCGGGGTCCGAACCTATGGCTACACCTTC
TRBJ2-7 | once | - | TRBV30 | CAWGRTTGSYEQYF | TGTGCCTGGGGCCGGACTACCGGGTCCTACGAGCAGTACTTC
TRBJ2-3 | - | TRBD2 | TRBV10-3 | CAISGRGTADTQYF | TGTGCCATCAGTGGGCGGGGGACGGCGGATACGCAGTATTTT
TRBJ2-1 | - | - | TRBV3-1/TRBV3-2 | CASSQDQRGRSYNEQFF | TGTGCCAGCAGCCAGGACCAGAGGGGAAGGTCCTACAATGAGCAGTTCTTC
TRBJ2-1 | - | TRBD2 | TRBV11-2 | CASSSGTSGGAGEQFF | TGTGCCAGCAGCTCGGGGACTAGCGGGGGGGCCGGTGAGCAGTTCTTC
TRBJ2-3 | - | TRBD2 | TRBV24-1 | CATSRTSGGFTDTQYF | TGTGCCACCAGCCGGACTAGCGGGGGGTTCACAGATACGCAGTATTTT
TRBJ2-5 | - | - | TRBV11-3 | CASSPRQRLETQYF | TGTGCCAGCAGCCCTAGACAGCGTTTGGAGACCCAGTACTTC
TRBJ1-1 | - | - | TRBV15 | CATSREGNTEAFF | TGTGCCACCAGCAGAGAGGGAAACACTGAAGCTTTCTTT
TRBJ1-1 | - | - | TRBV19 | CASSLSGIRTEAFF | TGTGCCAGTAGTTTGAGCGGCATTAGGACTGAAGCTTTCTTT
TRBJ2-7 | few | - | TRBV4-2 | CASSQDSPGGAGEQYF | TGTGCCAGCAGCCAAGATTCCCCGGGGGGCGCGGGGGAGCAGTACTTC
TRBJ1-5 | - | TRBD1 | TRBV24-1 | CATSGGQGNQPQHF | TGTGCCACCAGTGGCGGACAGGGCAATCAGCCCCAGCATTTT
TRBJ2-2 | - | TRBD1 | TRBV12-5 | CASSTGVSGELFF | TGTGCTAGTTCTACAGGGGTCAGCGGGGAGCTGTTTTTT
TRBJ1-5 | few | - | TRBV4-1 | CASSQDPGTYQPQHF | TGCGCCAGCAGCCAAGATCCGGGAACCTATCAGCCCCAGCATTTT
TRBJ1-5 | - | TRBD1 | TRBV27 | CASSLTGTVSNQPQHF | TGTGCCAGCAGCCTAACCGGGACAGTTAGCAATCAGCCCCAGCATTTT
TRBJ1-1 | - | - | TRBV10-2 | CASGFTGSLPEAFF | TGCGCCAGCGGATTCACCGGCAGCCTACCTGAAGCTTTCTTT
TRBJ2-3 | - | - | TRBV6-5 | CATSYPPDTQYF | TGTGCCACCTCCTACCCCCCAGATACGCAGTATTTT
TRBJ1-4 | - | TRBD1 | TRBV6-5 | CASGTDEKLFF | TGTGCCAGTGGGACAGATGAAAAACTGTTTTTT
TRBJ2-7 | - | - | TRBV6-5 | CASSNTRGSYEQYF | TGTGCCAGCAGTAACACCCGGGGCTCCTACGAGCAGTACTTC
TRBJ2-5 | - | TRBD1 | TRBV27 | CASSITGGWETQYF | TGTGCCAGCAGTATAACAGGGGGCTGGGAGACCCAGTACTTC
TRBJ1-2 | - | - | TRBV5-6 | CASSFGQSSYGYTF | TGTGCCAGCAGCTTTGGACAGTCTTCCTATGGCTACACCTTC
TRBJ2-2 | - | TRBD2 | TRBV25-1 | CASSASGDTGELFF | TGTGCCAGCAGTGCAAGCGGGGACACCGGGGAGCTGTTTTTT